This entry features one T cell receptor (beta chain) sequence. The antigen is not known. This specimen comes from a study of T cells in Graves' hyperthyroidism and ophthalmopathy. Findings and caveats of the study: Most thyroid clonotypes that were expanded above 0.001 also turned up in blood. A 13 V-J model separated ophthalmopathy from stable hyperthyroidism. Ophthalmopathy got predicted by the model a median roughly 6.1 months before its onset.

Template material for amplifying TCR beta CDR3 regions consisted of RNA transcripts. Researchers ran a first-round RT-PCR on the TCR CDR3 using the HTBI primer set. TCRdb ran MiXCR on the multiplex PCR reads and lists one entry per CDR3 protein. Of fewer than 450,000 distinct CDR3 sequences listed, roughly 20% are singletons. Sequenced material: blood. The sequence came from a man aged 18 to 29 with Graves' ophthalmopathy.

CDR3 sequence reads: CSARSQDFKGYTF. As DNA, the CDR3 is TGCAGTGCTAGATCCCAGGATTTTAAGGGCTACACCTTC. The V call is TRBV20-1, the J call TRBJ1-2; D is unresolved. CDR1 DFQATT and CDR2 SNEGSKA come from the germline V gene (reference sequence). With 2 bases removed from V and 8 bases from J, the gap between germline ends came to 15 bases. CDR3 length equals 13 residues.